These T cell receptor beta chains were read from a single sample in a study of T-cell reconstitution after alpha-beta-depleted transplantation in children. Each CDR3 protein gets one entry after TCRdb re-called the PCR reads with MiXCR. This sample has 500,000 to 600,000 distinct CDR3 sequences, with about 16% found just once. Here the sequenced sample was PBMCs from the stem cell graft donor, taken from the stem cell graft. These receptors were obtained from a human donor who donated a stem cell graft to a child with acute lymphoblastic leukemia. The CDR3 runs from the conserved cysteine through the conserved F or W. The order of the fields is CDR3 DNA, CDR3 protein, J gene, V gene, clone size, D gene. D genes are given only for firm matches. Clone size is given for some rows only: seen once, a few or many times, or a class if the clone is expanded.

TGTGCCAGCAGTCCCGGGGGCGCAGGTTATGAAAAACTGTTTTTT	CASSPGGAGYEKLFF	TRBJ1-4	TRBV6-1	few	.
TGTGCCTGGAGCCCGATGATCTCTGGGGCCAACGTCCTGACTTTC	CAWSPMISGANVLTF	TRBJ2-6	TRBV30	.	.
TGCGCCAGCAGCCAAGATAGCGGACTAGAAAACATTCAGTACTTC	CASSQDSGLENIQYF	TRBJ2-4	TRBV4-1	.	TRBD2
TGCGCCAGCAGCTCGAGGTCGGCGGGGGGCTCCTACAATGAGCAGTTCTTC	CASSSRSAGGSYNEQFF	TRBJ2-1	TRBV5-1	few	TRBD2
TGTGCCAGCAGCGTAGGAGGGAGCCGCACAGATACGCAGTATTTT	CASSVGGSRTDTQYF	TRBJ2-3	TRBV9	.	.
TGTGCCAGCAGCCATACAGCCGACAGCAACTATGGCTACACCTTC	CASSHTADSNYGYTF	TRBJ1-2	TRBV7-6	.	.
TGTGCCAGCAGCTTGGATCGCGGTCGGGAGGGTAGAGAGACCCAGTACTTC	CASSLDRGREGRETQYF	TRBJ2-5	TRBV7-8	.	TRBD2
TGTGCCAGCAGCTCCCTGGACCACTACGAGCAGTACTTC	CASSSLDHYEQYF	TRBJ2-7	TRBV5-6	.	.
TGTGCCAGCAGTTCATGGACAAAGGCGAACACTGAAGCTTTCTTT	CASSSWTKANTEAFF	TRBJ1-1	TRBV12-3/TRBV12-4	.	.
TGTGCCGGTACAGCCTATCACACCGGGGAGCTGTTTTTT	CAGTAYHTGELFF	TRBJ2-2	TRBV2	.	.
TGTGCCAGCCGCCCTACAGGTTCCCCCTACGAGCAGTACTTC	CASRPTGSPYEQYF	TRBJ2-7	TRBV27	.	.
TGCGCCAGCAGCCCCCCGGGACGACAATACGCGCAGTATTTT	CASSPPGRQYAQYF	TRBJ2-3	TRBV5-1	.	.
TGTGCCAGCAGCGGGGGGGGGAAGATCAATGAAAAACTGTTTTTT	CASSGGGKINEKLFF	TRBJ1-4	TRBV7-9	few	.
TGCAGTGTCGGGACTAGCGGGAGGGCGAAAGAGACCCAGTACTTC	CSVGTSGRAKETQYF	TRBJ2-5	TRBV20-1	few	TRBD2
TGTGCCAGCAGTTTAGAGCGGGGGCAATACAATGAGCAGTTCTTC	CASSLERGQYNEQFF	TRBJ2-1	TRBV28	many	TRBD2
TGTGCCAGCAGTATAACAGGGGGGTCCAAAAACATTCAGTACTTC	CASSITGGSKNIQYF	TRBJ2-4	TRBV27	.	TRBD1
TGTGCCAGCAGCTTTGTGGACGGACACTACGAGCAGTACTTC	CASSFVDGHYEQYF	TRBJ2-7	TRBV7-2	.	.
TGTGCCACCAGCCCGAACCCGGACAGCGCCTCTGGGGCCAACGTCCTGACTTTC	CATSPNPDSASGANVLTF	TRBJ2-6	TRBV15	.	.
TGCGCCAGCAGCTTGGACTCTACTAGTGACGAGCAGTACTTC	CASSLDSTSDEQYF	TRBJ2-7	TRBV5-1	few	.
TGCAGCGTTGTATCCGGGACAGGGTCCTACGAGCAGTACTTC	CSVVSGTGSYEQYF	TRBJ2-7	TRBV29-1	.	TRBD1
TGTGCCAGCAGCTGGGCGGGAGTCAATGAGCAGTTCTTC	CASSWAGVNEQFF	TRBJ2-1	TRBV7-9	.	TRBD2
TGTGCCAGCAGTCCGGGACAGGCGAAAACTGAAGCTTTCTTT	CASSPGQAKTEAFF	TRBJ1-1	TRBV12-3/TRBV12-4	few	TRBD1
TGCAGTGCCGTGGCCAGCAGAGGGCGAAATACGCAGTATTTT	CSAVASRGRNTQYF	TRBJ2-3	TRBV20-1	few	.
TGTGCCAGCAGTTTAGCTTTTTATCAGCCCCAGCATTTT	CASSLAFYQPQHF	TRBJ1-5	TRBV12-3/TRBV12-4	few	.
TGTGCCAGCAGCCTGGTTCCGGGGGCCACTGAAGCTTTCTTT	CASSLVPGATEAFF	TRBJ1-1	TRBV3-1	few	.
TGTGCCAGCAGATTATATAGCGGCACCTACGAGCAGTACTTC	CASRLYSGTYEQYF	TRBJ2-7	TRBV28	few	.
TGTGCCAGCAGTTCCGTTCCGGGCTACCAAGAGACCCAGTACTTC	CASSSVPGYQETQYF	TRBJ2-5	TRBV6-5	.	.
TGTGCCAGCAGTTACCGGGCAGGGCTAGCTTTCTTT	CASSYRAGLAFF	TRBJ1-1	TRBV6-5	.	.
TGCGCCAGCAGCTTGGCACTAAGGGGACTAGCGGAGAACAATGAGCAGTTCTTC	CASSLALRGLAENNEQFF	TRBJ2-1	TRBV5-1	.	TRBD2
TGTGCCAGTAGCCAATGGACAGGAGTCTACGAGCAGTACTTC	CASSQWTGVYEQYF	TRBJ2-7	TRBV19	few	TRBD1
TGTGCCAGCACTCCACTTGCAGATACGCAGTATTTT	CASTPLADTQYF	TRBJ2-3	TRBV6-1	.	.
TGTGCCAGCAGCGTAGAGGGCACTGAAGCTTTCTTT	CASSVEGTEAFF	TRBJ1-1	TRBV9	many	.
TGTGCCAGCAGCTTAGAAGGGTCGTCGATCGCTGAAGCTTTCTTT	CASSLEGSSIAEAFF	TRBJ1-1	TRBV7-2	few	.
TGCAGCATCCTGGACCAGACAGTTCAAGAGACCCAGTACTTC	CSILDQTVQETQYF	TRBJ2-5	TRBV29-1	.	.
TGCAGTGTCTGGGGACTTTCTTACACCGGGGAGCTGTTTTTT	CSVWGLSYTGELFF	TRBJ2-2	TRBV20-1	.	.
TGTGCCAGCAGCCGAGGGGGGAACACTGAAGCTTTCTTT	CASSRGGNTEAFF	TRBJ1-1	TRBV18	many	.
TGTGCCAGCAGTGAAAGGCTCCTAGGGGGCTACGAGCAGTACTTC	CASSERLLGGYEQYF	TRBJ2-7	TRBV25-1	.	.
TGTGCCAGCACCCTGCGGGGGGACTCCTACGAGCAGTACTTC	CASTLRGDSYEQYF	TRBJ2-7	TRBV9	.	TRBD2
TGCAGTGCTAGACCGGGACAGGGGTTCCAAGAGACCCAGTACTTC	CSARPGQGFQETQYF	TRBJ2-5	TRBV20-1	few	TRBD1
TGTGCCAGCAGCCCCCCTCGGAGGGAACGGTACGAGCAGTACTTC	CASSPPRRERYEQYF	TRBJ2-7	TRBV5-5	.	.
TGCGCCAGCAGCCAAAGGGTCTCCTACGAGCAGTACTTC	CASSQRVSYEQYF	TRBJ2-7	TRBV4-1	.	.
TGTGCCTGGAATGACGGGAGCTCCTATAATTCACCCCTCCACTTT	CAWNDGSSYNSPLHF	TRBJ1-6	TRBV30	.	.
TGTGCCAGCAGTTTAAGGCCGATCGGGTTTGACGGGGGGGAGCAGTACTTC	CASSLRPIGFDGGEQYF	TRBJ2-7	TRBV12-3/TRBV12-4	few	TRBD2
TGCAGCGTTGAAGGTACATCCACCGGGGAGCTGTTTTTT	CSVEGTSTGELFF	TRBJ2-2	TRBV29-1	.	.
TGTGCCAGCAGCTTAGGCGCCGTGGCGGGAAGCACAGATACGCAGTATTTT	CASSLGAVAGSTDTQYF	TRBJ2-3	TRBV7-6	few	.
TGTGCCAGCAGCTGGGGGACAATGAACACTGAAGCTTTCTTT	CASSWGTMNTEAFF	TRBJ1-1	TRBV7-2	few	.
TGCGCCAGCAGGGGGCTAGCGACCTACAATGAGCAGTTCTTC	CASRGLATYNEQFF	TRBJ2-1	TRBV5-1	.	.
TGCAGTGCTAGGGCTCCGACAGGGACCTACGAGCAGTACTTC	CSARAPTGTYEQYF	TRBJ2-7	TRBV20-1	.	TRBD1
TGCAGTGCTAGGGACTTCTCAAGCTCCTACGAGCAGTACTTC	CSARDFSSSYEQYF	TRBJ2-7	TRBV20-1	.	.
TGTGCCAGCAGTTACTCCGGGGGCTCGGAGACCCAGTACTTC	CASSYSGGSETQYF	TRBJ2-5	TRBV6-5	.	.
TGTGCCAGCAGTTACTCGATATTAGAGACCCAGTACTTC	CASSYSILETQYF	TRBJ2-5	TRBV27	few	.
TGTGCCAGCAGTTACAGTAGAGGGGCCTACGAGCAGTACTTC	CASSYSRGAYEQYF	TRBJ2-7	TRBV6-5	.	.
TGTGCCACCAGCAGAGATACCGACAGCTTCTTCTCCTACGAGCAGTACTTC	CATSRDTDSFFSYEQYF	TRBJ2-7	TRBV15	few	.
TGTGCCAGCAGTTTGGGACAGGGTACGGAGGAGCAGTACTTC	CASSLGQGTEEQYF	TRBJ2-7	TRBV27	once	TRBD1
TGCAGCGTCATACAGGGCACCGGGGAGCTGTTTTTT	CSVIQGTGELFF	TRBJ2-2	TRBV29-1	few	.
TGTGCCAGTAGTATCAGGGATTTGGGTCAGCCCCAGCATTTT	CASSIRDLGQPQHF	TRBJ1-5	TRBV19	.	.